The T cell receptor (beta chain) described here comes from a study of blood T cell repertoires in COVID-19. TCRdb keeps only in-frame clones here, not all; method: immunoSEQ multiplex PCR. The sample records roughly 350,000 clones, around 87% being singletons. In germline, CDR1 is LGHDT, CDR2 YNNKEL (reference sequence). The length of the CDR3 is 14 residues. Trimming shortened V by 1 base and J by 4 bases, and 11 bases separated the two germline ends. This TCR was recovered from a woman in her 30s with COVID-19, enrolled during active disease. This rearrangement joins TRBV3-1 (or the pseudogene TRBV3-2) to TRBJ2-7, with D possibly TRBD2 on 6 matching bases. Sequencing input: peripheral blood. Here the CDR3 DNA reads TGTGCCAGCAGCCAAGTCGGGACTGAATACGAGCAGTACTTC. This sequence encodes CASSQVGTEYEQYF.